The table lists the clone carrying this T cell receptor (beta chain) with a few counts. Its matching antigen is unknown. The data were taken from a study of beta chain features in type 1 diabetes. Expressed TCRB transcripts were sequenced because the isolated RNA had all been reverse transcribed beforehand. TCRdb's table, derived via immunoSEQ multiplex PCR, lists solely in-frame clones and lacks some. The sample consists of approximately 150,000 clones, about 10% of them appearing once. Study observations and caveats: Type 1 diabetes patients had VDJ junctions that carried fewer insertions and more deletions.

Looked up from germline, CDR1 is MDHEN and CDR2 is SYDVKM. CDR3 length: 15 amino acids. Trimming removed 5 bases from V and 1 base from J; junction bases left unmatched: 5. Sequencing was done on a sample of naive CD4+ T cells from blood. The sequence was obtained from a man between 18 and 29 years old in good health. The V and J genes are TRBV28 and TRBJ1-2; 9 bases are a match to TRBD1. The CDR3 region has the DNA TGTGCCAGCAGTACCGGGACAGGGTATAACTATGGCTACACCTTC. It encodes CASSTGTGYNYGYTF.